Each of the 20 T cell receptor beta chains below was sequenced from the same sample in a study of blood T cell repertoires in COVID-19. Generated by immunoSEQ multiplex PCR, the TCRdb table keeps only in-frame clones and is missing some. The sample records about 230,000 clones, 85% to 90% being singletons. Source material: peripheral blood. These receptors all stem from a man in his forties or fifties with COVID-19, enrolled during active disease.

Note on this clone: The junction departs from the called germline gene at one end, perhaps through a read error. The rearrangement joins TRBV5-3 to TRBJ2-7; possibly TRBD2 for D (6 bases). TRBV5-3 is designated an ORF whose function remains uncertain. There are 18 residues in the CDR3. CDR3 amino acids: CARSLSVAEALFSCEQYF. The CDR3 DNA follows: TGTGCCAGAAGCTTGTCGGTAGCGGAGGCCCTATTCTCCTGCGAGCAGTACTTC.

V and J are TRBV18 and TRBJ2-7; D perhaps matches TRBD1 (5 bases). Between the trimmed V and J ends, which lost 5 bases and 5 bases, there was a span of 13 bases. CDR3 length: 13 residues. Germline-derived CDR1 and CDR2 are KGHSH and LQKENI. CDR3 loop: CASSTLTDHEQYF. The CDR3 nucleotides are TGTGCCAGCTCAACACTGACAGACCACGAGCAGTACTTC.

The chain employs TRBV13 and TRBJ2-7, with TRBD1 matching 7 bases. The CDR3 runs 15 residues. The trim removed 5 bases at V and 6 bases at J, leaving 13 bases unmatched. CDR1 is PRHDT, CDR2 FYEKMQ, per germline (reference sequence). The chain's CDR3 is CASSPPGTVGREQYF. The CDR3, as DNA: TGTGCCAGCAGCCCCCCCGGGACAGTTGGACGCGAGCAGTACTTC.

As regards this clone: Other DNA sequences from this sample encode an identical CDR3 as well. The CDR3 is CASSIRGSTDTQYF. CDR3 in DNA: TGTGCCAGTAGTATCCGGGGGAGCACAGATACGCAGTATTTT. V is TRBV19 and J is TRBJ2-3, with a tentative D call TRBD2 (6 bases). The V end was cut by 3 bases, the J end by 0 bases, with 7 bases between. In germline, CDR1 is LNHDA, CDR2 SQIVND (reference sequence). This CDR3 contains 14 residues.

The J gene is TRBJ1-1, the V gene TRBV27; D is unresolved. Looked up from germline, CDR1 is MNHEY and CDR2 is SMNVEV (reference sequence). This CDR3 spans 12 amino acids. V was pared by 7 bases and J by 9 bases, with 15 bases between. The CDR3 is CASTGNQLQAFF. In DNA form, the CDR3 reads TGTGCCAGCACCGGGAACCAGCTCCAAGCTTTCTTT.

This chain connects TRBV4-2 to TRBJ2-3; the match to TRBD2 covers 15 bases. V dropped 0 bases and J dropped 0; count of bases not matched to a gene: 10. The CDR3 length is 21 residues. Per germline, CDR1 LGHNA and CDR2 YNFKEQ. The CDR3 region is CASSQDPPGTSGGTSTDTQYF. The CDR3, as DNA: TGTGCCAGCAGCCAAGACCCCCCCGGGACTAGCGGGGGGACTAGCACAGATACGCAGTATTTT.

This chain joins TRBV3-1 (or the pseudogene TRBV3-2) and TRBJ1-3, with a weak D call TRBD1 (5 bases). The CDR3 has 16 amino acids. Trimming stripped 2 bases from V and 4 bases from J, with 15 bases between. The V gene's germline CDR1 is LGHDT and CDR2 YNNKEL (reference sequence). The CDR3 loop reads CASSQYRGLLGNTIYF. CDR3 nucleotide sequence: TGTGCCAGCAGCCAATATAGGGGCCTGCTGGGAAACACCATATATTTT.

V is TRBV5-1 and J is TRBJ2-5, with 8 positions matching TRBD1. CDR3 length: 15 residues. Trimming removed 4 bases from V and 1 base from J; junction bases left unmatched: 6. The germline V gene encodes CDR1 SGHRS and CDR2 YFSETQ. The CDR3 here is CASSPRTGPQETQYF. The CDR3 bases are TGCGCCAGCAGCCCCCGGACAGGGCCCCAAGAGACCCAGTACTTC.

A word on this clone: Possible read error: a much larger clone is one base away. Other DNA sequences within the sample encode an identical CDR3. The chain recombines TRBV6-1 with TRBJ2-5, with D maybe TRBD2 (7 bases). The CDR3 sequence is 16 residues long. The germline V gene encodes CDR1 MNHNS and CDR2 SASEGT. The V end lost 3 bases, the J end lost 5 bases, and 19 bases lay between the germline ends. DNA for the CDR3: TGTGCCAGCAGTGACGGGGGGAGGGGGGCTGGGGAGACCCAGTACTTC. Its translation: CASSDGGRGAGETQYF.

This clone has a single count. This chain connects TRBV7-8 to TRBJ2-1; D remains ambiguous. The CDR3 has 11 amino acids. Germline V CDR1 and CDR2: SGHVS, FQNEAQ. Trimming took 5 bases from V and 10 from J, leaving 9 bases between them. CDR3 sequence: CASSPLLEQFF. DNA of the CDR3: TGTGCCAGCAGCCCACTTCTGGAGCAGTTCTTC.

This clone occurred once. The CDR3 reads CASRSNEKLFF. CDR3 in DNA: TGTGCCAGCAGGTCAAATGAAAAACTGTTTTTT. V usage is TRBV28 and J usage is TRBJ1-4; D not resolved. Trimming removed 6 bases at V and 5 bases at J, with 4 bases between. There are 11 residues in the CDR3. Per germline, CDR1 MDHEN and CDR2 SYDVKM.

The chain combines TRBV2 with TRBJ1-1; 10 bases fit TRBD1. J was trimmed by 4 bases and V by 6 bases; bases with no gene match: 2. Germline V CDR1 and CDR2: SNHLY, FYNNEI. CDR3 length: 13 residues. In DNA, the CDR3 is TGTGCCAGCAGGAGGGACAGGGGCACTGAAGCTTTCTTT. Translation gives CASRRDRGTEAFF.

The V and J genes are TRBV5-1 and TRBJ2-3, with 12 bases matching TRBD2. V lost 3 bases to trimming and J lost 2 bases; unmatched junction nucleotides: 7. CDR3 length: 17 residues. Looked up from germline, CDR1 is SGHRS and CDR2 is YFSETQ. CDR3 protein: CASSSGLAGPSTDTQYF. CDR3 nucleotide sequence: TGCGCCAGCAGCTCCGGACTAGCGGGACCCTCCACAGATACGCAGTATTTT.

V usage is TRBV19 and J usage is TRBJ2-1, with a possible D match to TRBD2 (7 bases). Trimming left V 10 bases short and J 3 bases short, with 16 bases between. The germline V gene has CDR1 LNHDA and CDR2 SQIVND (reference sequence). There are 14 residues in the CDR3. CDR3 sequence (DNA): TGTGCCACCCGGGGGGCCATCGGCTACAATGAGCAGTTCTTC. As protein: CATRGAIGYNEQFF.

The rearrangement uses TRBV9 and TRBJ1-3; the D gene is possibly TRBD1 (6 bases). The germline V gene encodes CDR1 SGDLS and CDR2 YYNGEE. Trimming pared 1 base from V and 0 bases from J, leaving 17 bases between. This CDR3 spans 18 amino acids. As DNA, the CDR3 is TGTGCCAGCAGCGTAATGGGTGGGACAAAGAGCTCTGGAAACACCATATATTTT. Its translation is CASSVMGGTKSSGNTIYF.

This clone was detected only once. V is TRBV5-1 and J is TRBJ1-1; 9 positions agree with TRBD1. From germline, CDR1 is SGHRS and CDR2 YFSETQ. V trimming: 3 bases; J trimming: 1 base; junction bases outside the gene matches: 4. This CDR3 comprises 15 residues. Here the CDR3 reads CASSYSGQGNTEAFF. In DNA form, the CDR3 reads TGCGCCAGCAGCTATTCGGGACAGGGGAACACTGAAGCTTTCTTT.

The chain combines TRBV6-5 with TRBJ2-7; 12 nucleotides agree with TRBD1. Germline-derived CDR1 and CDR2 are MNHEY and SVGAGI. Trimming removed 2 bases from V and 7 bases from J; junction bases left unmatched: 6. The CDR3 consists of 15 residues. The CDR3 here is CASSYPGQGAREQYF. The DNA of the CDR3 is TGTGCCAGCAGTTACCCGGGACAGGGGGCTAGGGAGCAGTACTTC.

V and J are TRBV6-2 or TRBV6-3 and TRBJ2-1; 8 bases are a match to TRBD2. Germline CDR1 reads MNHEY; CDR2 reads SVGEGT. V lost 2 bases, J lost 4 bases, and 4 bases stayed unmatched. The CDR3 contains 15 residues. For the CDR3, the DNA is TGTGCCAGCAGTTACACGGCTAGCGGGTACAATGAGCAGTTCTTC. Protein product: CASSYTASGYNEQFF.

The rearrangement joins TRBV28 to TRBJ2-2; D possibly corresponds to TRBD1 (6 bases). In germline, CDR1 is MDHEN, CDR2 SYDVKM. This CDR3 contains 13 residues. Trimming removed 8 bases from V and 6 bases from J, with 13 bases in between. CDR3 in amino acids: CASFPRGSGELFF. The CDR3 DNA sequence: TGTGCCAGCTTTCCCAGGGGATCCGGGGAGCTGTTTTTT.

The V call is TRBV11-3, the J call TRBJ2-2; a weak D match, TRBD1 (6 bases). The CDR3 has 15 amino acids. Germline V lookup: CDR1 SGHNT, CDR2 YENEEA. The V end was cut by 4 bases, the J end by 1 base, with 10 bases between. This CDR3 is CASSSGDLNTGELFF. In DNA form, the CDR3 reads TGTGCCAGCAGCTCAGGGGATTTGAACACCGGGGAGCTGTTTTTT.